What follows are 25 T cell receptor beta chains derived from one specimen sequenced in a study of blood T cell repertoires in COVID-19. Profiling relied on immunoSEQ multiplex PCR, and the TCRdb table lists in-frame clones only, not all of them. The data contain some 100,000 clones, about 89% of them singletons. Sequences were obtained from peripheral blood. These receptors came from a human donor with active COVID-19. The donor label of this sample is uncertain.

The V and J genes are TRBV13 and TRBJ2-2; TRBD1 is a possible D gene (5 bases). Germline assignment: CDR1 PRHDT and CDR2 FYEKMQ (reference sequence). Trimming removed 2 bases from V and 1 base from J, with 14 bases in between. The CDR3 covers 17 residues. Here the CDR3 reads CASSLNRGAKNTGELFF. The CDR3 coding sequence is TGTGCCAGCAGCTTAAATAGGGGCGCGAAGAACACCGGGGAGCTGTTTTTT.

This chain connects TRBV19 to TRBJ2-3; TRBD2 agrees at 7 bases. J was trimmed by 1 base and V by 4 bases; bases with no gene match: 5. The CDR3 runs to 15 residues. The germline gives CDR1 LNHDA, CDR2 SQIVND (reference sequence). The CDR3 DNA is TGTGCCAGTAGTACGAGCGGGGAGCGCACAGATACGCAGTATTTT. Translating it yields CASSTSGERTDTQYF.

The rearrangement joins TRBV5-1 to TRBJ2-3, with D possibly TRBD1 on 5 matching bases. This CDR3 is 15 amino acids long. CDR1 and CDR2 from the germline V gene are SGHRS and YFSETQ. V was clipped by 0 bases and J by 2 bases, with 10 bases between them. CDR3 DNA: TGCGCCAGCAGCTTGGAACCTGGGGCCACAGATACGCAGTATTTT. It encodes CASSLEPGATDTQYF.

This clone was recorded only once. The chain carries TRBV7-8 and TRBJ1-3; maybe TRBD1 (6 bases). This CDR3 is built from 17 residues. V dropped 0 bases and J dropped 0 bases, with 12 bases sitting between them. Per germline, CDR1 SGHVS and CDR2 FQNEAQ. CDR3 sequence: CASSLAPRGYSGNTIYF. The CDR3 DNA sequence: TGTGCCAGCAGCTTAGCCCCCAGGGGTTACTCTGGAAACACCATATATTTT.

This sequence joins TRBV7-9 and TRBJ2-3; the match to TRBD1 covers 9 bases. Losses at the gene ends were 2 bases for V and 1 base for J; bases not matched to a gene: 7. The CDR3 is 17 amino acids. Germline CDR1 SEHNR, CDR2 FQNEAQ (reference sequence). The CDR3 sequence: CASSLRIRQGGTDTQYF. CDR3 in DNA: TGTGCCAGCAGCTTACGGATTCGACAGGGGGGCACAGATACGCAGTATTTT.

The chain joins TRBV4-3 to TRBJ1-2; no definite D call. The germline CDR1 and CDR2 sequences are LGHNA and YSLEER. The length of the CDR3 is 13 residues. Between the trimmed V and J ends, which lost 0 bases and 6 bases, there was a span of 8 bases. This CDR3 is CASSQEARDGYTF. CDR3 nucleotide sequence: TGCGCCAGCAGCCAAGAAGCGAGGGATGGCTACACCTTC.

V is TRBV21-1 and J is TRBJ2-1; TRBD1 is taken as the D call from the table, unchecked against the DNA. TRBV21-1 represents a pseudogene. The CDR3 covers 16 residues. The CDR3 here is CASSLFPGHLNNEQFF. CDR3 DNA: TGTGCCAGCAGCCTCTTTCCGGGACACTTAAACAATGAGCAGTTCTTC.

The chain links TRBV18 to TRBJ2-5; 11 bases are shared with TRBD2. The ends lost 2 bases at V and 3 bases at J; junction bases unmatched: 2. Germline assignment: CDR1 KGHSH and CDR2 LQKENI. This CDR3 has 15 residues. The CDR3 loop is CASSPTSGGKETQYF. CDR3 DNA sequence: TGTGCCAGCTCACCAACTAGCGGGGGAAAAGAGACCCAGTACTTC.

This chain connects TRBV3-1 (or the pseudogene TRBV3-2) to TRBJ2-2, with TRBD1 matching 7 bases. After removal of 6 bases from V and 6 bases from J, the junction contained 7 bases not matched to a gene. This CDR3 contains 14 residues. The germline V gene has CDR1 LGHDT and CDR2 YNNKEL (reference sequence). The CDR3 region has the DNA TGTGCCAGCAGTCCTTACAGGGGTCCCGGGGAGCTGTTTTTT. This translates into CASSPYRGPGELFF.

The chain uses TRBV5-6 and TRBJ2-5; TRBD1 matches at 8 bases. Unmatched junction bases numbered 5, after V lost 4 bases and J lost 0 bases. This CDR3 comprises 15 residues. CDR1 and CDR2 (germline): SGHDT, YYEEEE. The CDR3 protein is CASSHRGIYQETQYF. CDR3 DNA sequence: TGTGCCAGCAGCCACAGGGGGATTTACCAAGAGACCCAGTACTTC.

DNA of the CDR3: TGTGCCAGCAGAATACAGGGTAACACTGAAGCTTTCTTT. Encoded protein: CASRIQGNTEAFF. V and J are TRBV6-5 and TRBJ1-1, with D tentatively TRBD1 (6 bases). The V end lost 6 bases, the J end lost 2 bases, and 10 bases lay between the germline ends. This CDR3 is 13 amino acids long. CDR1 and CDR2 from the germline V gene are MNHEY and SVGAGI.

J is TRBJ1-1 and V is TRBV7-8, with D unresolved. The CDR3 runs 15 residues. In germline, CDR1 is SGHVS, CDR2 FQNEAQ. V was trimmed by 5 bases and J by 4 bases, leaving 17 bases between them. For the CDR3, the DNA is TGTGCCAGCAGCCCAAGACAAATAGTAGGCACTGAAGCTTTCTTT. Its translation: CASSPRQIVGTEAFF.

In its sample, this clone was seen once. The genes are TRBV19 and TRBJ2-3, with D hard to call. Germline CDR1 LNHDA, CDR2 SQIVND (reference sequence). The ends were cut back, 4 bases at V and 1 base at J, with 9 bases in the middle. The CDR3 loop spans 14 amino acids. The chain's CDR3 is CASSTLGGTDTQYF. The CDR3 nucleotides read TGTGCCAGTAGTACCTTAGGAGGCACAGATACGCAGTATTTT.

The CDR3 spells CASSPLGGETNYGYTF. In DNA form, the CDR3 reads TGTGCCAGCAGCCCACTCGGTGGGGAGACTAACTATGGCTACACCTTC. The J gene is TRBJ1-2, the V gene TRBV7-2; D remains unclear. Deletions cut 5 bases from V and 0 bases from J, with 16 bases between. This CDR3 is 16 amino acids long. Germline lookup yields CDR1 SGHTA and CDR2 FQGNSA. Supplemented by reference TRBV7-2 and TRBJ1-2, the full variable domain reads GAGVSQSPSNKVTEKGKDVELRCDPISGHTALYWYRQSLGQGLEFLIYFQGNSAPDKSGLPSDRFSAERTGGSVSTLTIQRTQQEDSAVYLCASSPLGGETNYGYTFGSGTRLTVV.

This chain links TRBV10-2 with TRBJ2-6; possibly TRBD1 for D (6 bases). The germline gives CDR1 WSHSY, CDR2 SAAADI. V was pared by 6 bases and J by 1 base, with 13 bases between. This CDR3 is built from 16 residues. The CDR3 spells CASRDRIGSGANVLTF. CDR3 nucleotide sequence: TGCGCCAGCAGGGACAGAATAGGTTCTGGGGCCAACGTCCTGACTTTC.

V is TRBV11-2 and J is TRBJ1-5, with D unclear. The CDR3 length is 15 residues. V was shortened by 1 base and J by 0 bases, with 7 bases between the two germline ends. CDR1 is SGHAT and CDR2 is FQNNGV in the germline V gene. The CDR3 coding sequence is TGTGCCAGCAGCTTAGGCGGTACTAGCAATCAGCCCCAGCATTTT. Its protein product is CASSLGGTSNQPQHF.

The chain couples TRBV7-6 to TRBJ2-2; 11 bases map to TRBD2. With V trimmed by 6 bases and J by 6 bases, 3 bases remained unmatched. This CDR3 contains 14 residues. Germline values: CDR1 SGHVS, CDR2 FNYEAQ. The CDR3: CASRVAGGPGELFF. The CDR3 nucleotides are TGTGCCAGCAGAGTAGCGGGGGGGCCCGGGGAGCTGTTTTTT.

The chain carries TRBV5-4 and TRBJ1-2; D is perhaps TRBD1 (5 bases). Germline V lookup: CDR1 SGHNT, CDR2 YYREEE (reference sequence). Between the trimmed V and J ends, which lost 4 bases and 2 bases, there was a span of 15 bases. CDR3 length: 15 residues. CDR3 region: CASSPALEGNYGYTF. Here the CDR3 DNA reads TGTGCCAGCAGCCCGGCCCTGGAGGGGAACTATGGCTACACCTTC.

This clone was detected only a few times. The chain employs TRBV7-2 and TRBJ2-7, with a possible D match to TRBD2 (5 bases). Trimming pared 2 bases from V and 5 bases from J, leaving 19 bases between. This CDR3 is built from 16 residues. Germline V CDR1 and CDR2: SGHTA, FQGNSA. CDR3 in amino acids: CASSLFGFGEGHEQYF. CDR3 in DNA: TGTGCCAGCAGCTTATTCGGTTTCGGTGAGGGCCACGAGCAGTACTTC. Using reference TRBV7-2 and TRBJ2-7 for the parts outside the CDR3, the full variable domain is GAGVSQSPSNKVTEKGKDVELRCDPISGHTALYWYRQSLGQGLEFLIYFQGNSAPDKSGLPSDRFSAERTGGSVSTLTIQRTQQEDSAVYLCASSLFGFGEGHEQYFGPGTRLTVT.

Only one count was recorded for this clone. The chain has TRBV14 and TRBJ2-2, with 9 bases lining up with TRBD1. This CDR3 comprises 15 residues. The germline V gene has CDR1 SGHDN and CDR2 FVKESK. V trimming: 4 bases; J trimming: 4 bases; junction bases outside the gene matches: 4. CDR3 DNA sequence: TGTGCCAGCAGCCGGGGACAGGGTCCCACCGGGGAGCTGTTTTTT. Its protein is CASSRGQGPTGELFF.

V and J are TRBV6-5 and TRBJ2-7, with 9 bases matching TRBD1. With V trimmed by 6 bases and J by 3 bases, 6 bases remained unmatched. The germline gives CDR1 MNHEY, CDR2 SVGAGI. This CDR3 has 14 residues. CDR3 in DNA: TGTGCCAGCAGCCCGGGACAGGGTATCTACGAGCAGTACTTC. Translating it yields CASSPGQGIYEQYF.

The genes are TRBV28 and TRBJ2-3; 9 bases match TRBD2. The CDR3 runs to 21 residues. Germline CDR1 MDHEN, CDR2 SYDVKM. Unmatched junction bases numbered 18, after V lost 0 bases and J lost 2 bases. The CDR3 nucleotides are TGTGCCAGCAGTTTATGGGAGACAGTAAGAGCGGGGGGTAAGGACACAGATACGCAGTATTTT. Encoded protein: CASSLWETVRAGGKDTDTQYF.

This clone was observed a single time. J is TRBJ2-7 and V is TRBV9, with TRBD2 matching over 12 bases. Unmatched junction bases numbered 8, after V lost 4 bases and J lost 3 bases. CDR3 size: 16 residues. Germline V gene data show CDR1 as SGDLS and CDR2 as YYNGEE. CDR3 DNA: TGTGCCAGCAGCCCCCGAGGACTAGCGGGGTTCTACGAGCAGTACTTC. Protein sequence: CASSPRGLAGFYEQYF. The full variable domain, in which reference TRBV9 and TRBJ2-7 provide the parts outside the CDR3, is DSGVTQTPKHLITATGQRVTLRCSPRSGDLSVYWYQQSLDQGLQFLIQYYNGEERAKGNILERFSAQQFPDLHSELNLSSLELGDSALYFCASSPRGLAGFYEQYFGPGTRLTVT.

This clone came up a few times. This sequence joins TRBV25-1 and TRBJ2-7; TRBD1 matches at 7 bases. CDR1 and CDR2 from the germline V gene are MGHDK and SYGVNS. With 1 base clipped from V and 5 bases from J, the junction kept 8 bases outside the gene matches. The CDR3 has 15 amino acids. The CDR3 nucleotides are TGTGCCAGCAGTGAATTCGAGGGGGCGGGCGACGAGCAGTACTTC. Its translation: CASSEFEGAGDEQYF.

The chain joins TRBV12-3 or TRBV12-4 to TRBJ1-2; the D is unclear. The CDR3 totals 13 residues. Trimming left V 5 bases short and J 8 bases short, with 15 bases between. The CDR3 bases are TGTGCCAGCAGTCCGGGTGAGGCGGAAGGCTACACCTTC. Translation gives CASSPGEAEGYTF.